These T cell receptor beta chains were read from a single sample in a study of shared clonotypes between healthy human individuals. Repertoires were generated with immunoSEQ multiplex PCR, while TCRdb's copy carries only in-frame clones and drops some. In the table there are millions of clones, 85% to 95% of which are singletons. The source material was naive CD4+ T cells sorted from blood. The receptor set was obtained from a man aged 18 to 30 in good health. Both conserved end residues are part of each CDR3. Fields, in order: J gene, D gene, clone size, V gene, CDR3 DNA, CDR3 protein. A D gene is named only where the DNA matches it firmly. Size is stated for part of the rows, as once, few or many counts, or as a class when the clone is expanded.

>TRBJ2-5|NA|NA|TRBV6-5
TGTGCCAGCAGTTACGCCAGGGGCAGAGAGACCCAGTACTTC
CASSYARGRETQYF
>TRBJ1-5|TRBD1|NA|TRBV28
TGTGCCAGCAGTTCGGGACAGGGGGGCAATCAGCCCCAGCATTTT
CASSSGQGGNQPQHF
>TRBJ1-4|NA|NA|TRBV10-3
TGTGCCATCAGTGGACGGGGTGAAAAACTGTTTTTT
CAISGRGEKLFF
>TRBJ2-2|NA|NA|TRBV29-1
TGCAGCGTTGAAGGTCTGAACACCGGGGAGCTGTTTTTT
CSVEGLNTGELFF
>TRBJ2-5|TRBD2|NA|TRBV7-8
TGTGCCAGCAGCATTGGTAGCGGGAGGGCCCAAGAGACCCAGTACTTC
CASSIGSGRAQETQYF
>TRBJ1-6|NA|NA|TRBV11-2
TGTGCCAGCAGCTTAGATGCAGGGTATAATTCACCCCTCCACTTT
CASSLDAGYNSPLHF
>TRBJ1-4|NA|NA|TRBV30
TGTGCCTGGAGTGGCCCTGGACAGAATAATGAAAAACTGTTTTTT
CAWSGPGQNNEKLFF
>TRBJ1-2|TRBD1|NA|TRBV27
TGTGCCAGCAGGACTTCAGGGGGCGCGGGTGGCTACACCTTC
CASRTSGGAGGYTF
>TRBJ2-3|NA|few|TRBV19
TGTGCCAGTAGTATAGGGCCTAGCACAGATACGCAGTATTTT
CASSIGPSTDTQYF
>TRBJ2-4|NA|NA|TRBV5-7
TGTGCCAGCAGCTTAGCGATGACCGGGAGTATTAAAAACATTCAGTACTTC
CASSLAMTGSIKNIQYF
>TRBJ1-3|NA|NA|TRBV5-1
TGCGCCAGCAGCCCGGACGGAAACACCATATATTTT
CASSPDGNTIYF
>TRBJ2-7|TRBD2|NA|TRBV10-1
TGCGCCAGCAGTGTCGGGACTAGCGGGGAACGCGAGCAGTACTTC
CASSVGTSGEREQYF
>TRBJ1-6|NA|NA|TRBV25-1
TGTGCCAGCAGCGTACATGGACGGACGGATAATTCACCCCTCCACTTT
CASSVHGRTDNSPLHF
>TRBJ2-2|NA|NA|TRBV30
TGTGCCTGGAGGCTTGATTTCGGGGAGCTGTTTTTT
CAWRLDFGELFF
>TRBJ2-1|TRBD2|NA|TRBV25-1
TGTGCCAGCAGTGAAGGTACAAGACCGGGACTAGGGGGCAATGAGCAGTTCTTC
CASSEGTRPGLGGNEQFF
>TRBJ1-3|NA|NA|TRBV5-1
TGCGCCAGCAGCTTGGCGGGAATCTCTGGAAACACCATATATTTT
CASSLAGISGNTIYF
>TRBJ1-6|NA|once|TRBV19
TGTGCCAGTAGTATCGGACAGACTAATTCACCCCTCCACTTT
CASSIGQTNSPLHF
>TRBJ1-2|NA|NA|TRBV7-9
TGTGCCAGCAGCTTAGGATCGGGGCAGGTTAACTATGGCTACACCTTC
CASSLGSGQVNYGYTF
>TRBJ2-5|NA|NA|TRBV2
TGTGCCAGCACTTCAATAAGGGCAAACAACTTC
CASTSIRANNF
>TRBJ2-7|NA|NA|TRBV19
TGTGCCAGTAGTTATAGGGTTACGAACGAGCAGTACTTC
CASSYRVTNEQYF
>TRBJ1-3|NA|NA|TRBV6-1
TGTGCCAGCAGTGAAACGTTGCGACAAGTTGGAAACACCATATATTTT
CASSETLRQVGNTIYF
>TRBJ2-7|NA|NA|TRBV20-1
TGCAGTGCTAGAGCGGTGGGAGAGCAGTACTTC
CSARAVGEQYF
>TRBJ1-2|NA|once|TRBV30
TGTGCCTGGAGTCGGCAGACGGATTATGGCTACACCTTC
CAWSRQTDYGYTF
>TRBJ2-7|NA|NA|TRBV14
TGTGCCAGCAGTCCGGTGAGACCCTACGAGCAGTACTTC
CASSPVRPYEQYF
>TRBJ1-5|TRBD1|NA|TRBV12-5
TGTGCTAGTGGTTTGGTACCTTTGGGACAGGGAGGTTTGGGGAATCAGCCCCAGCATTTT
CASGLVPLGQGGLGNQPQHF
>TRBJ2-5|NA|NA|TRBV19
TGTGCCAGTAAATATACCTGGGGCAGCCGGGAGGAGACCCAGTACTTC
CASKYTWGSREETQYF
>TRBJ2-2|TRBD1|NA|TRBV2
TGTGCCAGCAGAGGACAGGGAGCGAACACCGGGGAGCTGTTTTTT
CASRGQGANTGELFF
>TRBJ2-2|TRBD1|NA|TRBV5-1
TGCGCCAGCAGCCTGGGACAGGGAAAGAACACCGGGGAGCTGTTTTTT
CASSLGQGKNTGELFF
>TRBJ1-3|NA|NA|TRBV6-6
TGTGCCAGCAGTTCAGGGATCTCTGGAAACACCATATATTTT
CASSSGISGNTIYF
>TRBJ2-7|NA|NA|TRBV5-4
TGTGCCAGCAGCTTGGGTCAGACTAGTTACGAGCAGTACTTC
CASSLGQTSYEQYF
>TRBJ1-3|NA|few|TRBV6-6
TGTGCCAGCAGTTACTCCTCCTCTGGAAACACCATATATTTT
CASSYSSSGNTIYF
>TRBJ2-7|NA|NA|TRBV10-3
TGTGCCATCAGTGAGTCCGGGGGAGTGGGCGAGCAGTACTTC
CAISESGGVGEQYF
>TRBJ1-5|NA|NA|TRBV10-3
TGTGCCACCCGGGACCGCTGGACGGATCAGCCCCAGCATTTT
CATRDRWTDQPQHF
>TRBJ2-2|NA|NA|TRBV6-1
TGTGCCAGCAGGAAGGGGACATTAAACACCGGGGAGCTGTTTTTT
CASRKGTLNTGELFF
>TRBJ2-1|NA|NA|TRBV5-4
TGTGCCAGCCAGCTTAGTAGTAGCAGTCTCTACAATGAGCAGTTCTTC
CASQLSSSSLYNEQFF
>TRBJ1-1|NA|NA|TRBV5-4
TGTGCCAGCAGCTTCGCGCGGGCCTCAACTGAAGCTTTCTTT
CASSFARASTEAFF
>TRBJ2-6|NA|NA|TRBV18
TGTGCCAGCTCACCACCTCCCGCGGGGGCCAACGTCCTGACTTTC
CASSPPPAGANVLTF
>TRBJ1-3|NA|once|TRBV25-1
TGTGCCAGCAGTGAAGGCGGCAGGGGCTGGTCTGGAAACACCATATATTTT
CASSEGGRGWSGNTIYF
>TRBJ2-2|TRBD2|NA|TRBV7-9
TGTGCCAGCAGCAGGGGGACTAGCGGGACGAACACCGGGGAGCTGTTTTTT
CASSRGTSGTNTGELFF
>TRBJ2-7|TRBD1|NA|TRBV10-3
TGTGCCATCAGCCTGAGACAGGGGGCCTACGAGCAGTACTTC
CAISLRQGAYEQYF
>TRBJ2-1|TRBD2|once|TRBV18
TGTGCCAGCTCACCACCGAAGGCTAGCGGGATCGACAATGAGCAGTTCTTC
CASSPPKASGIDNEQFF
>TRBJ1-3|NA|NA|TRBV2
TGTGCCAGCAGGGGGGTTTCTCAGGCTGGAAACACCATATATTTT
CASRGVSQAGNTIYF
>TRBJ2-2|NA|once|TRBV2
TGTGCCAGCAGTGAGAGGAGGGCGGCCGGGGAGCTGTTTTTT
CASSERRAAGELFF
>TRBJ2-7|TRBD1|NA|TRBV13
TGTGCCAGCAGGGGAGGGACAGGGTTCCACGAGCAGTACTTC
CASRGGTGFHEQYF
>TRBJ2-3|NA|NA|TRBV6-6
TGTGCCAGCAGTCCCGGGACTCTCGGGACAGATACGCAGTATTTT
CASSPGTLGTDTQYF
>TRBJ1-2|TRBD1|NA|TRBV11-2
TGTGCCAGCAGCTACACAGGGGGATTCGAGGTCGACTACACCTTC
CASSYTGGFEVDYTF
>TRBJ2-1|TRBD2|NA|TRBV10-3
TGTGCCATCACCCCTAGCGGGAGTTACAATGAGCAGTTCTTC
CAITPSGSYNEQFF
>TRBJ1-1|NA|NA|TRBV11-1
TGTGCCAGCAGCTTAAGGACGGCGAACACTGAAGCTTTCTTT
CASSLRTANTEAFF
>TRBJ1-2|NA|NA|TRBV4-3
TGCGCCAGCAGCCAAGATGGACTCCGGCAGGCAGTCTATGGCTACACCTTC
CASSQDGLRQAVYGYTF
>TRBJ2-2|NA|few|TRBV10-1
TGCGCCAGCAGTGAGAGCCAGACGGGAACCGGGGAGCTGTTTTTT
CASSESQTGTGELFF
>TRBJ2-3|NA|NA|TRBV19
TGTGCCAGTAGTATAGATACTGGGACCACAGATACGCAGTATTTT
CASSIDTGTTDTQYF
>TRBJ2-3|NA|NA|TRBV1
TGCACCAGCAGCGACAGGGGGACAGATACGCAGTATTTT
CTSSDRGTDTQYF
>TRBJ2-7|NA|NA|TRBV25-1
TGTGCCAGCAGTGAAGTTTGGCAGGCGAGTGAGCAGTACTTC
CASSEVWQASEQYF